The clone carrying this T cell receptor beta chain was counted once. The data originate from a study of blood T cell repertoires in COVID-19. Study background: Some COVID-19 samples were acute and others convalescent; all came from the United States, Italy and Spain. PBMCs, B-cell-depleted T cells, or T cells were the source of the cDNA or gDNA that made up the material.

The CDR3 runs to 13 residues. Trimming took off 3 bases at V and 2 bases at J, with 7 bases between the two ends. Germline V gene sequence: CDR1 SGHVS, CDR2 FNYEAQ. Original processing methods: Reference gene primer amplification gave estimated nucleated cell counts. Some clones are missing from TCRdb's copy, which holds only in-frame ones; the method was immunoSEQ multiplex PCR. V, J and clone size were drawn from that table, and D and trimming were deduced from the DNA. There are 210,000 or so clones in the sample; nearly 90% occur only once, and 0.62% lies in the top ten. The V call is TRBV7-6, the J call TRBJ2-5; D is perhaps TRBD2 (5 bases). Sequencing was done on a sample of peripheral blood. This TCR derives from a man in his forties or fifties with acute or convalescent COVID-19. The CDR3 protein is CASSFGGQETQYF. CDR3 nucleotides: TGTGCCAGCAGCTTCGGCGGGCAAGAGACCCAGTACTTC.